The 5 T cell receptor beta chains listed next were all sequenced from one sample in a study of blood T cell repertoires in COVID-19. Produced via immunoSEQ multiplex PCR; TCRdb's table is partial and in-frame only. The sample carries some 340,000 clones, roughly 90% recorded once. Sequencing used PBMCs or T cells enriched from blood (not recorded which). The source of these receptors is a woman aged 25 to 39 who had been exposed to COVID-19.

The chain uses TRBV5-1 and TRBJ1-1; 7 bases are shared with TRBD1. This CDR3 spans 12 amino acids. The trim removed 4 bases at V and 10 bases at J, leaving 7 bases unmatched. CDR1 is SGHRS and CDR2 is YFSETQ in the germline V gene. The CDR3 sequence is CASSQDRVRAFF. CDR3 bases: TGCGCCAGCAGCCAAGACAGGGTGCGAGCTTTCTTT.

This clone was seen a single time. The chain carries TRBV5-1 and TRBJ2-1, with D possibly matching TRBD1 (6 bases). The CDR3 is made up of 14 amino acids. Trimming pared 0 bases from V and 2 bases from J, leaving 6 bases between. In germline, CDR1 is SGHRS, CDR2 YFSETQ. The CDR3 DNA follows: TGCGCCAGCAGCTTGGGACAGGCCTACAATGAGCAGTTCTTC. This codes for CASSLGQAYNEQFF. Complete variable domain (other parts from reference TRBV5-1 and TRBJ2-1): KAGVTQTPRYLIKTRGQQVTLSCSPISGHRSVSWYQQTPGQGLQFLFEYFSETQRNKGNFPGRFSGRQFSNSRSEMNVSTLELGDSALYLCASSLGQAYNEQFFGPGTRLTVL.

This chain joins TRBV9 and TRBJ1-2; D is ambiguous. V was pared by 4 bases and J by 6 bases, with 13 bases between. Germline CDR1 SGDLS, CDR2 YYNGEE. CDR3 length: 13 residues. The CDR3 loop is CASSPMPRNGYTF. CDR3 in DNA: TGTGCCAGCAGCCCTATGCCGCGGAATGGCTACACCTTC.

The J gene is TRBJ1-1, the V gene TRBV27, with TRBD1 matching over 9 bases. The length of the CDR3 is 17 residues. Per the germline V gene, CDR1 is MNHEY and CDR2 is SMNVEV (reference sequence). V shed 8 bases, J shed 0 bases, and the junction held 13 bases outside the gene matches. This chain's CDR3 is CASGRDRVLEVNTEAFF. The DNA of the CDR3 is TGTGCCAGCGGCCGGGACAGGGTTCTTGAAGTGAACACTGAAGCTTTCTTT.

The chain recombines TRBV7-3 with TRBJ1-2; no clear D. The V gene's germline CDR1 is SGHTA and CDR2 FQGTGA. V dropped 6 bases and J dropped 4 bases, with 9 bases sitting between them. CDR3 length: 12 residues. The CDR3 protein is CASSGPGYGYTF. CDR3 coding DNA: TGTGCCAGCAGTGGCCCGGGCTATGGCTACACCTTC. Full variable domain (outside the CDR3, taken from reference TRBV7-3 and TRBJ1-2): GAGVSQTPSNKVTEKGKYVELRCDPISGHTALYWYRQSLGQGPEFLIYFQGTGAADDSGLPNDRFFAVRPEGSVSTLKIQRTERGDSAVYLCASSGPGYGYTFGSGTRLTVV.